These T cell receptor beta chains were read from a single sample in a study of blood T cell repertoires in COVID-19. Assay: immunoSEQ multiplex PCR; the TCRdb copy retains only in-frame clones and omits some. Here the sample spans 200,000 or so clones, roughly 88% being singletons. The sample comprised PBMCs or T cells enriched from blood (not recorded which). The receptors originated from a woman aged 35 to 49 with acute COVID-19. Each CDR3 is given with its conserved first and last residue. Each record gives: clone size, J gene, V gene, D gene, CDR3 protein, CDR3 DNA. The D gene is left open where the match is weak. Rows give clone size only sometimes, using once, few, many, or a class for an expanded clone.

NA TRBJ1-6 TRBV5-1 TRBD1 CASSLSRTGEGSPLHF TGCGCCAGCAGCCTTAGTAGGACAGGGGAAGGCTCACCCCTCCACTTT
NA TRBJ2-7 TRBV9 TRBD1 CASSASGQGAEEQYF TGTGCCAGCAGCGCCTCAGGACAGGGGGCGGAAGAGCAGTACTTC
NA TRBJ1-5 TRBV23-1 TRBD1 CASSPSRTGRNQPQHF TGCGCCAGCAGCCCCAGTAGGACAGGGAGGAATCAGCCCCAGCATTTT
NA TRBJ2-2 TRBV5-1 TRBD2 CASSLTSGGGTGELFF TGCGCCAGCAGCTTGACTAGCGGGGGAGGTACCGGGGAGCTGTTTTTT
once TRBJ1-5 TRBV4-1 NA CASSRGEGNQPQHF TGCGCCAGCAGCCGGGGAGAAGGCAATCAGCCCCAGCATTTT
NA TRBJ2-2 TRBV5-1 TRBD1 CASTGVYTGELFF TGCGCGAGTACAGGGGTCTACACCGGGGAGCTGTTTTTT
NA TRBJ1-1 TRBV10-3 NA CAISAQGRRYMNTEAFF TGTGCCATCAGCGCTCAGGGGCGCCGGTATATGAACACTGAAGCTTTCTTT
NA TRBJ2-7 TRBV6-5 TRBD2 CASSRIAGAKEQYF TGTGCCAGCAGTCGAATAGCGGGGGCTAAGGAGCAGTACTTC
NA TRBJ1-1 TRBV20-1 NA CSAYRITEAFF TGCAGTGCCTACAGGATCACTGAAGCTTTCTTT
NA TRBJ1-2 TRBV29-1 NA CSVLGQGYGYTF TGCAGCGTCTTAGGCCAGGGCTATGGCTACACCTTC
NA TRBJ2-2 TRBV5-1 NA CASSLDGEIGELFF TGCGCCAGCAGCTTGGACGGGGAGATCGGGGAGCTGTTTTTT
NA TRBJ2-3 TRBV27 TRBD2 CASNPGLAGFTDTQYF TGTGCCAGCAACCCAGGACTAGCGGGGTTCACAGATACGCAGTATTTT
NA TRBJ2-5 TRBV7-9 TRBD1 CASSLPEQGQETQYF TGTGCCAGCAGCCTACCCGAACAGGGGCAAGAGACCCAGTACTTC
few TRBJ1-1 TRBV3-1/TRBV3-2 NA CASSQGEPPRAFF TGTGCCAGCAGCCAAGGTGAACCCCCGAGGGCTTTCTTT
NA TRBJ2-1 TRBV6-6 TRBD2 CASSKTSGGNEQFF TGTGCCAGCAGCAAAACTAGCGGGGGAAATGAGCAGTTCTTC
NA TRBJ1-1 TRBV19 NA CASSMTGTEAFF TGTGCCAGTAGTATGACAGGAACTGAAGCTTTCTTT
NA TRBJ2-2 TRBV2 NA CASSYVDFTNTGELFF TGTGCCAGCAGCTACGTGGACTTTACCAACACCGGGGAGCTGTTTTTT
NA TRBJ1-2 TRBV19 NA CASGSGFMGGYTF TGTGCCAGCGGATCAGGGTTCATGGGAGGCTACACCTTC
NA TRBJ1-2 TRBV5-1 TRBD1 CASSPVIRTGGDYGYTF TGCGCCAGCAGCCCCGTAATCCGAACAGGGGGAGACTATGGCTACACCTTC
NA TRBJ1-2 TRBV27 TRBD1 CASSLGQGAYTF TGTGCCAGCAGTTTAGGCCAGGGGGCCTACACCTTC
NA TRBJ1-6 TRBV27 NA CASSLSTDNSPLHF TGTGCCAGCAGTTTATCGACAGATAATTCACCCCTCCACTTT
NA TRBJ2-7 TRBV7-2 TRBD1 CASSARTGSMYERYF TGTGCCAGCAGCGCAAGGACAGGGTCGATGTACGAGCGGTACTTC
NA TRBJ2-1 TRBV7-3 NA CASSLTGAANNEQFF TGTGCCAGCAGCTTAACGGGAGCAGCTAACAATGAGCAGTTCTTC
NA TRBJ1-6 TRBV30 TRBD1 CACSVTGASRNSPLHF TGTGCCTGCTCAGTTACAGGGGCTTCAAGGAATTCACCCCTCCACTTT
NA TRBJ2-1 TRBV9 TRBD1 CASSVGRGTYNEQFF TGTGCCAGCAGCGTAGGCAGGGGGACCTACAATGAGCAGTTCTTC
NA TRBJ2-7 TRBV6-4 NA CASSESGNSYEQYF TGTGCCAGCAGTGAATCGGGGAATTCCTACGAGCAGTACTTC
NA TRBJ2-3 TRBV7-9 TRBD2 CASSLGSLAAGTDTQYF TGTGCCAGCAGCTTAGGCTCTCTAGCGGCCGGGACAGATACGCAGTATTTT
NA TRBJ1-2 TRBV3-1/TRBV3-2 NA CASSPTGGGDGYTF TGTGCCAGCAGCCCCACGGGGGGGGGAGACGGCTACACCTTC
NA TRBJ2-5 TRBV11-2 NA CASRSAGAGTQYF TGTGCCAGCAGGTCCGCGGGGGCTGGGACCCAGTACTTC
NA TRBJ2-2 TRBV7-8 TRBD2 CASSLVGLAGASNTGELFF TGTGCCAGCAGCTTAGTTGGACTAGCGGGGGCCTCGAACACCGGGGAGCTGTTTTTT
once TRBJ1-1 TRBV7-9 NA CASSFREVGEAFF TGTGCCAGCAGCTTCAGGGAAGTAGGTGAAGCTTTCTTT
NA TRBJ2-3 TRBV6-5 TRBD2 CASTLGGGTDTQYF TGTGCCAGCACCCTCGGGGGGGGCACAGATACGCAGTATTTT
NA TRBJ1-5 TRBV3-1/TRBV3-2 TRBD1 CASSQGTGEGQPQHF TGTGCCAGCAGCCAAGGGACAGGGGAAGGTCAGCCCCAGCATTTT
once TRBJ2-3 TRBV27 TRBD1 CASSLQDRGSDTQYF TGTGCCAGCAGTTTACAGGACAGGGGATCAGATACGCAGTATTTT
NA TRBJ1-1 TRBV20-1 NA CSARHGEQAFF TGCAGTGCTAGACACGGGGAACAAGCTTTCTTT
NA TRBJ2-2 TRBV5-1 NA CASSLDGHANTGELFF TGCGCCAGCAGCTTGGACGGACACGCGAACACCGGGGAGCTGTTTTTT
NA TRBJ2-7 TRBV4-3 NA CASSQGAGGTQYF TGCGCCAGCAGCCAAGGCGCAGGGGGGACGCAGTACTTC
NA TRBJ2-2 TRBV7-6 NA CASSPLSRADGELFF TGTGCCAGCAGCCCATTAAGCAGGGCGGACGGGGAGCTGTTTTTT
NA TRBJ1-6 TRBV12-3/TRBV12-4 NA CASGQRFGALHF TGTGCCAGCGGACAGAGGTTTGGGGCCCTCCACTTT
NA TRBJ1-2 TRBV7-2 NA CATTHDRTNYGYTF TGTGCCACCACCCATGACAGGACTAACTATGGCTACACCTTC
NA TRBJ1-1 TRBV29-1 NA CSVEVYPGGVSLRTEAFF TGCAGCGTTGAAGTGTACCCCGGGGGGGTATCGCTTCGGACTGAAGCTTTCTTT
NA TRBJ1-5 TRBV10-2 NA CASSVAGGQGQPQHF TGCGCCAGCAGTGTCGCGGGGGGGCAAGGTCAGCCCCAGCATTTT
NA TRBJ1-3 TRBV18 NA CASSPPFGSSGNTIYF TGTGCCAGCTCACCACCGTTCGGGAGCTCTGGAAACACCATATATTTT
NA TRBJ1-2 TRBV30 TRBD1 CAWRARTGGVYGYTF TGTGCCTGGAGAGCCCGGACAGGGGGCGTATATGGCTACACCTTC
NA TRBJ2-5 TRBV2 NA CASRTRRTQETQYF TGTGCCAGCAGGACTAGACGTACCCAAGAGACCCAGTACTTC
NA TRBJ1-1 TRBV7-9 NA CASSLTGNTEAFF TGTGCCAGCAGTCTGACAGGGAACACTGAAGCTTTCTTT
NA TRBJ1-1 TRBV9 NA CASSAQGSMNTEAFF TGTGCCAGCAGCGCCCAGGGCAGTATGAACACTGAAGCTTTCTTT
once TRBJ1-6 TRBV12-3/TRBV12-4 NA CASSSLSGSPLHF TGTGCCAGCAGTTCTCTTTCGGGTTCACCCCTCCACTTT
NA TRBJ1-4 TRBV12-3/TRBV12-4 TRBD1 CASSQGDFEKLFF TGTGCCAGCAGCCAGGGGGACTTCGAAAAACTGTTTTTT
NA TRBJ2-1 TRBV7-9 NA CASSTPGLAIDEQFF TGTGCCAGCAGCACCCCTGGGCTAGCAATCGATGAGCAGTTCTTC
few TRBJ2-7 TRBV7-2 NA CASSSQAGTTSYEQYF TGTGCCAGCAGCTCCCAGGCCGGTACCACGTCCTACGAGCAGTACTTC
NA TRBJ1-2 TRBV7-2 TRBD1 CASSTRGGQGGIYGYTF TGTGCCAGCAGCACCCGCGGTGGACAGGGGGGCATCTATGGCTACACCTTC
NA TRBJ2-7 TRBV12-3/TRBV12-4 TRBD1 CASSLDPGGEQYF TGTGCCAGCAGTTTAGACCCAGGGGGCGAGCAGTACTTC